The 9 T cell receptor beta chains below were found in one sample sequenced in a study of CD8 T cells in Susac syndrome. When the RNA was reverse transcribed, random hexamers were used with an input of about 0.45 to 1 ug. TCRdb re-analysed the immunoSEQ multiplex PCR reads in MiXCR, keeping a single row per CDR3 protein. This sample has about 66,000 distinct CDR3 sequences, with roughly 94% found just once. The sample taken for sequencing was CD8+ T cells from PBMCs. The receptors were sampled from a human donor with multiple sclerosis.

This chain joins TRBV20-1 and TRBJ1-2; D gene uncertain. CDR1 and CDR2 (germline): DFQATT, SNEGSKA (reference sequence). This CDR3 is 13 amino acids long. The V end lost 3 bases, the J end lost 8 bases, and 16 bases lay between the germline ends. The CDR3 bases are TGCAGTGCTAGCCCGGGCCGAATGAGCGGCTACACCTTC. Translated: CSASPGRMSGYTF.

With respect to this clonotype: An end of the junction differs from the germline gene, which may be a read error. The chain joins TRBV13 to TRBJ2-7; TRBD1 matches 7 bases. This CDR3 region has 12 residues. Per germline, CDR1 PRHDT and CDR2 FYEKMQ (reference sequence). CDR3 region: CASSSSSDREDF. In DNA, the CDR3 is TGTGCCAGCAGCTCCAGCAGTGACAGGGAAGACTTC.

The rearrangement joins TRBV12-3 or TRBV12-4 to TRBJ2-7; TRBD2 might be the D (6 bases). Trimming left V 1 base short and J 3 bases short, with 10 bases between. The length of the CDR3 is 14 residues. This CDR3 is CASSLVGGGYEQYF. The CDR3, as DNA: TGTGCCAGCAGTTTAGTGGGAGGAGGCTACGAGCAGTACTTC.

The chain is built from TRBV7-3 and TRBJ2-5; D is ambiguous. Trimming removed 0 bases at V and 7 bases at J, with 15 bases between. CDR1 is SGHTA and CDR2 is FQGTGA in the germline V gene. CDR3 size: 15 residues. CDR3 residues: CASSLTVGPSVTQYF. The DNA of the CDR3 is TGTGCCAGCAGCTTAACGGTCGGACCGTCGGTGACCCAGTACTTC.

In DNA form, the CDR3 reads TGTGCCAGCACCGTGGGCGCCCTAGAGACCCAGTACTTC. This sequence encodes CASTVGALETQYF. V usage is TRBV2 and J usage is TRBJ2-5; D is uncertain. The length of the CDR3 is 13 residues. Trimming took off 7 bases at V and 4 bases at J, with 13 bases between the two ends. Germline-derived CDR1 and CDR2 are SNHLY and FYNNEI.

The chain has TRBV5-4 and TRBJ2-1; no clear D. The CDR3 has 16 amino acids. Germline V lookup: CDR1 SGHNT, CDR2 YYREEE (reference sequence). V was cut by 0 bases and J by 0 bases, with 10 bases left in between. The CDR3, as DNA: TGTGCCAGCAGCTTGGCGGGTCTGAGCTCCTACAATGAGCAGTTCTTC. Protein product: CASSLAGLSSYNEQFF.

The V gene is TRBV4-1, the J gene TRBJ2-1; no reliable D call. With 0 bases removed from V and 4 bases from J, the gap between germline ends came to 13 bases. Germline CDR1 reads MGHRA; CDR2 reads YSYEKL. The CDR3 is 16 amino acids. The CDR3 spells CASSQDGPLTYNEQFF. The CDR3 DNA is TGCGCCAGCAGCCAAGATGGGCCTCTTACTTACAATGAGCAGTTCTTC.

CDR3 in amino acids: CSATGQGPEKLFF. In DNA form, the CDR3 reads TGCAGTGCTACGGGACAGGGCCCTGAAAAACTGTTTTTT. The chain links TRBV20-1 to TRBJ1-4, with 9 bases identical to TRBD1. There are 13 residues in the CDR3. Germline values: CDR1 DFQATT, CDR2 SNEGSKA (reference sequence). V dropped 4 bases and J dropped 7; count of bases not matched to a gene: 4.

The chain recombines TRBV20-1 with TRBJ2-1, with TRBD2 matching 7 bases. Germline V gene sequence: CDR1 DFQATT, CDR2 SNEGSKA (reference sequence). There are 15 residues in the CDR3. After removal of 3 bases from V and 2 bases from J, the junction contained 7 bases not matched to a gene. As DNA, the CDR3 is TGCAGTGCTAGCGAAGGGGACTACCCCTACAATGAGCAGTTCTTC. This codes for CSASEGDYPYNEQFF.